This TCR beta chain was obtained from a study of cytomegalovirus exposure and HLA in healthy donors. The study's findings and limits: DRB1 had the most TCR associations and HLA-C the fewest, a later analysis found, with rates varying by HLA locus.

Vbeta (60) and Jbeta (13) primers were used in the PCR. Repertoires were generated with immunoSEQ multiplex PCR, while TCRdb's copy carries only in-frame clones and drops some. The table has approximately 94,000 clones, 76% seen once. Trimming took 0 bases from V and 9 from J, leaving 9 bases between them. The CDR3 consists of 13 residues. The V gene's germline CDR1 is LNHDA and CDR2 SQIVND (reference sequence). This clone was recorded once. Its target is unknown. Every donor was a healthy person donating bone marrow. Sequenced sample: PBMCs. V gene TRBV19 combines with J gene TRBJ1-5, with no clear D. The receptor was derived from a man aged 25-45 years in good health and CMV-seropositive. CDR3 residues: CASSIDHSGPQHF. The DNA for the CDR3 is TGTGCCAGTAGTATAGACCACTCCGGGCCCCAGCATTTT.